This TCR beta chain was identified in a study of human thymus T cells. As to this clone: Antigen: not known.

The germline V gene encodes CDR1 SGHVS and CDR2 FNYEAQ. This CDR3 spans 17 amino acids. Trimming took off 5 bases at V and 1 base at J, with 20 bases between the two ends. Thymic tissue was derived from resections collected during corrective heart surgery. Samples came from healthy Finnish infants during open corrective cardiac surgery. Regarding the study as a whole: Unrelated individuals had highly overlapping thymic repertoires, as reported in related research. Usage of V and J genes appeared biased in thymic and blood repertoires.

The table came from immunoSEQ multiplex PCR; TCRdb's copy has only in-frame clones and leaves some out. The sample shows roughly 120,000 clones, approximately 96% of them seen only once. This clonotype was obtained from a boy younger than two with a congenital heart defect but otherwise immunologically healthy. The specimen was thymus tissue. The rearrangement links TRBV7-6 to TRBJ1-1, with a tentative D call TRBD1 (6 bases). In nucleotides, the CDR3 is TGTGCCAGCAGCCCCTCTATTGGGGGGCCGAGGAACACTGAAGCTTTCTTT. As protein: CASSPSIGGPRNTEAFF. The full variable domain, its missing parts supplied by reference TRBV7-6 and TRBJ1-1, is GAGVSQSPRYKVTKRGQDVALRCDPISGHVSLYWYRQALGQGPEFLTYFNYEAQQDKSGLPNDRFSAERPEGSISTLTIQRTEQRDSAMYRCASSPSIGGPRNTEAFFGQGTRLTVV.